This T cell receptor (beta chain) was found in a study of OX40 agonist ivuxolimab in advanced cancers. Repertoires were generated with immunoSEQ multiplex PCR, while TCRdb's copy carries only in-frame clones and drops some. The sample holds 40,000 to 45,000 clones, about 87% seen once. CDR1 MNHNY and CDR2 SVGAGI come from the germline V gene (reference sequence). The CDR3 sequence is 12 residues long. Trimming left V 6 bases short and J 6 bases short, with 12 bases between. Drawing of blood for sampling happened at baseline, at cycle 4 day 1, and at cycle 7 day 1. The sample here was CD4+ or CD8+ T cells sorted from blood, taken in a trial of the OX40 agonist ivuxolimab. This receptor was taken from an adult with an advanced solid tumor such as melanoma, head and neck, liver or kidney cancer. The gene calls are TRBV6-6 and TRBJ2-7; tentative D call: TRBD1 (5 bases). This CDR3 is CASSREMGEQYF. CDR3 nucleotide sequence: TGTGCCAGCAGCAGGGAAATGGGCGAGCAGTACTTC.